The 9 T cell receptor beta chains reported below all come from one sample, sequenced in a study of blood T cell repertoires in COVID-19. Profiling relied on immunoSEQ multiplex PCR, and the TCRdb table lists in-frame clones only, not all of them. The sample has about 150,000 clones, approximately 90% seen once. Sequencing was performed on peripheral blood. The origin of the receptors is a woman in her seventies with acute or convalescent COVID-19.

The chain combines TRBV5-1 with TRBJ1-4, with TRBD1 matching 9 bases. CDR3 length equals 15 residues. Germline CDR1 reads SGHRS; CDR2 reads YFSETQ. Unmatched junction bases numbered 8, after V lost 3 bases and J lost 8 bases. CDR3 sequence reads: CASSYTGGGREKLFF. In nucleotides, the CDR3 is TGCGCCAGCAGCTACACAGGGGGCGGAAGGGAAAAACTGTTTTTT.

V and J are TRBV30 and TRBJ1-1; D perhaps matches TRBD1 (5 bases). Germline assignment: CDR1 GTSNPN and CDR2 SVGIG (reference sequence). The CDR3 totals 16 residues. V dropped 0 bases and J dropped 4 bases, with 18 bases sitting between them. CDR3 in amino acids: CAWSVEFPGSGTEAFF. The CDR3 region has the DNA TGTGCCTGGAGTGTTGAATTTCCAGGGTCGGGCACTGAAGCTTTCTTT.

The V and J genes are TRBV5-1 and TRBJ2-2; the match to TRBD1 covers 7 bases. Germline V gives CDR1 SGHRS, CDR2 YFSETQ. The J segment lost 6 bases and the V segment lost 4 bases, leaving 3 bases of the junction unmatched. The CDR3 has 13 amino acids. DNA of the CDR3: TGCGCCAGCAGCCCGGACAGGCCCGGGGAGCTGTTTTTT. As protein: CASSPDRPGELFF.

This rearrangement joins TRBV7-9 to TRBJ2-2; 9 bases align to TRBD1. CDR1 and CDR2 (germline): SEHNR, FQNEAQ (reference sequence). The CDR3 has 15 residues. Trimming took 2 bases from V and 6 from J; bases not matched to a gene: 4. The CDR3 region has the DNA TGTGCCAGCAGCTTAACCAGGGACAGGGCCGGGGAGCTGTTTTTT. Translated: CASSLTRDRAGELFF.

The rearrangement joins TRBV4-1 to TRBJ2-7, with D perhaps matching TRBD1 (6 bases). Germline V gene sequence: CDR1 MGHRA, CDR2 YSYEKL. V was shortened by 1 base and J by 1 base, with 11 bases between the two germline ends. This CDR3 has 15 amino acids. CDR3 protein: CASSQAPGDSYEQYF. The CDR3 region has the DNA TGCGCCAGCAGCCAAGCGCCAGGGGATTCCTACGAGCAGTACTTC.

This clone has just one count. The chain carries TRBV5-5 and TRBJ1-3, with no clear D. The length of the CDR3 is 15 residues. V lost 6 bases and J 3 bases, leaving 16 bases between the germline ends. The V gene's germline CDR1 is SGHKS and CDR2 YYEKEE (reference sequence). The CDR3 region has the DNA TGTGCCAGCATCACTAAACCGGGTGGTGGAAACACCATATATTTT. Translated: CASITKPGGGNTIYF.

The rearrangement joins TRBV7-2 to TRBJ1-6; no clear D. The ends were cut back, 10 bases at V and 4 bases at J, with 11 bases in the middle. This CDR3 is 13 amino acids long. CDR1 and CDR2 from the germline V gene are SGHTA and FQGNSA. The CDR3 DNA reads TGTGCCACCAGATTTCGGTATAATTCACCCCTCCACTTT. Amino acids: CATRFRYNSPLHF.

This clone showed up just a few times. The chain joins TRBV12-5 to TRBJ2-7, with TRBD2 matching 7 bases. CDR1 and CDR2 (germline): LGHNT, FRNRAP. This CDR3 has 13 amino acids. V lost 2 bases, J lost 9 bases, and 7 bases stayed unmatched. DNA for the CDR3: TGTGCTAGTGGTTTGCCTGGGGGGGTGAGGCAGTACTTC. It yields the protein CASGLPGGVRQYF.

This clone has a single count. The chain couples TRBV15 to TRBJ1-1; tentative D call: TRBD1 (6 bases). The germline gives CDR1 LNHNV, CDR2 YYDKDF (reference sequence). V was cut by 1 base and J by 1 base, with 10 bases left in between. This CDR3 is 15 amino acids long. CDR3 coding DNA: TGTGCCACCAGCAGAGGAAACAGGGAGAACACTGAAGCTTTCTTT. Amino acids: CATSRGNRENTEAFF.